Listed here are 26 T cell receptor beta chains from one sample, sequenced in a study of blood T cell repertoires in COVID-19. Data came from immunoSEQ multiplex PCR; TCRdb stores just in-frame clones and leaves some out. The sample contains fewer than 250,000 clones, approximately 80% of which appear only once. The specimen sequenced was peripheral blood. The source of these receptors is a human donor in a cohort sampled during active COVID-19.

The V call is TRBV6-5, the J call TRBJ1-6; possible D gene TRBD1, 6 bases. Germline V CDR1 and CDR2: MNHEY, SVGAGI. The V and J ends lost 5 bases and 9 bases respectively, with 17 bases between them. This CDR3 contains 15 residues. The CDR3 protein is CASSRTVFFISPLHF. The CDR3 DNA reads as TGTGCCAGCAGTAGGACAGTTTTCTTTATTTCACCCCTCCACTTT.

This chain connects TRBV29-1 to TRBJ2-1, with TRBD2 matching over 7 bases. Germline lookup yields CDR1 SQVTM and CDR2 ANQGSEA. This CDR3 comprises 13 residues. V lost 8 bases, J lost 10 bases, and 14 bases stayed unmatched. CDR3 amino acids: CSFRDGTIREQFF. CDR3 DNA: TGCAGCTTTCGAGACGGGACTATTCGGGAGCAGTTCTTC.

This clone occurred a few times. The chain carries TRBV6-6 and TRBJ1-5, with 8 bases identical to TRBD1. With 6 bases clipped from V and 3 bases from J, the junction kept 4 bases outside the gene matches. CDR3 length equals 14 residues. Germline CDR1 reads MNHNY; CDR2 reads SVGAGI (reference sequence). The CDR3 bases are TGTGCCAGCAGCCTGGGACAGGTCAATCAGCCCCAGCATTTT. The encoded protein is CASSLGQVNQPQHF.

J is TRBJ2-5 and V is TRBV9; TRBD2 agrees at 9 bases. V was clipped by 3 bases and J by 1 base; unmatched bases: 7. CDR3 size: 16 residues. Germline lookup yields CDR1 SGDLS and CDR2 YYNGEE. CDR3 DNA: TGTGCCAGCAGCGGATTGAGCGGGAGGCCCCAAGAGACCCAGTACTTC. Its translation: CASSGLSGRPQETQYF. The full variable domain, in which reference TRBV9 and TRBJ2-5 provide the parts outside the CDR3, is DSGVTQTPKHLITATGQRVTLRCSPRSGDLSVYWYQQSLDQGLQFLIQYYNGEERAKGNILERFSAQQFPDLHSELNLSSLELGDSALYFCASSGLSGRPQETQYFGPGTRLLVL.

This chain connects TRBV7-9 to TRBJ2-3, with 8 bases fitting TRBD2. This CDR3 has 13 residues. J gave up 4 bases and V 5 bases, and 2 bases lay outside the gene matches. Per germline, CDR1 SEHNR and CDR2 FQNEAQ (reference sequence). CDR3: CASSRAGADTQYF. Written as DNA, the CDR3 is TGTGCCAGCAGCCGAGCGGGGGCAGATACGCAGTATTTT.

The gene calls are TRBV7-9 and TRBJ2-5, with D maybe TRBD2 (7 bases). CDR1 is SEHNR, CDR2 FQNEAQ, per germline (reference sequence). This CDR3 comprises 14 residues. Trimming left V 5 bases short and J 5 bases short, with 15 bases between. Here the CDR3 DNA reads TGTGCCAGCAGCACGGGGGGCAGTCGGGAGACCCAGTACTTC. Protein product: CASSTGGSRETQYF. Full variable domain (remainder filled in from reference TRBV7-9 and TRBJ2-5): DTGVSQNPRHKITKRGQNVTFRCDPISEHNRLYWYRQTLGQGPEFLTYFQNEAQLEKSRLLSDRFSAERPKGSFSTLEIQRTEQGDSAMYLCASSTGGSRETQYFGPGTRLLVL.

This clone was seen once. V is TRBV4-2 and J is TRBJ1-1; 7 bases agree with TRBD1. The CDR3 is made up of 17 amino acids. CDR1 is LGHNA, CDR2 YNFKEQ, per germline. Unmatched junction bases numbered 8, after V lost 0 bases and J lost 1 base. CDR3 nucleotide sequence: TGTGCCAGCAGCCAAGACAAGGGGGCCACCCCGAACACTGAAGCTTTCTTT. This codes for CASSQDKGATPNTEAFF.

The chain carries TRBV14 and TRBJ1-4; no definite D call. Trimming removed 0 bases at V and 4 bases at J, with 9 bases between. The CDR3 extends over 15 amino acids. Germline-derived CDR1 and CDR2 are SGHDN and FVKESK. The CDR3 sequence is CASSQEYQDNEKLFF. The CDR3 DNA reads TGTGCCAGCAGCCAAGAGTACCAGGATAATGAAAAACTGTTTTTT.

This clone was detected only once. The sample contains more than one DNA sequence encoding this CDR3. The V call is TRBV5-1, the J call TRBJ2-7; 10 positions agree with TRBD2. Germline V gene lookup returns CDR1 SGHRS and CDR2 YFSETQ. With V trimmed by 0 bases and J by 0 bases, 0 bases remained unmatched. The CDR3 runs to 15 residues. The chain's CDR3 is CASSLGTSGSYEQYF. DNA for the CDR3: TGCGCCAGCAGCTTGGGGACTAGCGGCTCCTACGAGCAGTACTTC.

V and J are TRBV9 and TRBJ1-1; unclear D gene. CDR3 length: 12 amino acids. Germline V lookup: CDR1 SGDLS, CDR2 YYNGEE. Deletions cut 4 bases from V and 3 bases from J, with 7 bases between. The CDR3 DNA sequence: TGTGCCAGCAGCTCCCGTGACACTGAAGCTTTCTTT. As protein: CASSSRDTEAFF.

In DNA form, the CDR3 reads TGCGCCAGCAGCACGGGGTTAACGGCCCAGTACTTC. Its translation: CASSTGLTAQYF. The chain joins TRBV5-1 to TRBJ2-5, with TRBD2 as a possible D gene (5 bases). Trimming took off 4 bases at V and 9 bases at J, with 13 bases between the two ends. CDR1 and CDR2 from the germline V gene are SGHRS and YFSETQ. This CDR3 spans 12 amino acids.

The chain joins TRBV5-1 to TRBJ1-3, with TRBD1 matching 8 bases. Germline CDR1 SGHRS, CDR2 YFSETQ. This CDR3 spans 16 amino acids. The J segment lost 0 bases and the V segment lost 1 base, leaving 3 bases of the junction unmatched. CDR3 residues: CASSLPGGSSGNTIYF. The CDR3 DNA sequence: TGCGCCAGCAGCTTGCCAGGGGGCTCCTCTGGAAACACCATATATTTT. The full variable domain, with the rest looked up from reference TRBV5-1 and TRBJ1-3, is KAGVTQTPRYLIKTRGQQVTLSCSPISGHRSVSWYQQTPGQGLQFLFEYFSETQRNKGNFPGRFSGRQFSNSRSEMNVSTLELGDSALYLCASSLPGGSSGNTIYFGEGSWLTVV.

The chain uses TRBV6-5 and TRBJ1-5; D is ambiguous. CDR3 size: 15 residues. V was shortened by 6 bases and J by 0 bases, with 12 bases between the two germline ends. Germline CDR1 reads MNHEY; CDR2 reads SVGAGI. Here the CDR3 reads CASRPTPNSNQPQHF. CDR3 DNA: TGTGCCAGCAGGCCCACTCCTAATAGCAATCAGCCCCAGCATTTT.

The gene calls are TRBV4-2 and TRBJ2-7; 11 bases fit TRBD2. Trimming at V came to 4 bases and at J to 2 bases, leaving 7 bases not matched to a gene. Germline CDR1 and CDR2: LGHNA and YNFKEQ. This CDR3 contains 16 residues. CDR3: CASSPQLAGDPYEQYF. The DNA for the CDR3 is TGTGCCAGCAGCCCACAACTAGCGGGAGACCCCTACGAGCAGTACTTC.

V and J are TRBV28 and TRBJ1-2; 7 nucleotides agree with TRBD1. Germline-derived CDR1 and CDR2 are MDHEN and SYDVKM. The V gene end was trimmed by 8 bases and the J gene end by 3 bases; junction bases not matched to a gene: 21. The CDR3 spans 18 residues. The CDR3 protein is CASREGADRVNLYYGYTF. As DNA, the CDR3 is TGTGCCAGCCGGGAGGGGGCAGACAGGGTGAACCTCTACTATGGCTACACCTTC.

The rearrangement joins TRBV7-9 to TRBJ1-2, with a tentative D call TRBD1 (6 bases). Per germline, CDR1 SEHNR and CDR2 FQNEAQ (reference sequence). V was trimmed by 3 bases and J by 6 bases, leaving 11 bases between them. The length of the CDR3 is 13 residues. This chain's CDR3 is CASSFSRGNGYTF. As DNA, the CDR3 is TGTGCCAGCAGCTTCTCCAGGGGCAATGGCTACACCTTC.

This clone was detected only a few times. The chain joins TRBV20-1 to TRBJ2-1; TRBD2 might be the D (6 bases). V lost 3 bases and J 9 bases, leaving 12 bases between the germline ends. There are 12 residues in the CDR3. Germline CDR1 DFQATT, CDR2 SNEGSKA (reference sequence). The DNA of the CDR3 is TGCAGTGCTAGTCGGAGGGCTGGTGAGCAGTTCTTC. The encoded protein is CSASRRAGEQFF.

The V and J genes are TRBV10-1 and TRBJ1-1; D is ambiguous. Germline CDR1 reads WNHNN; CDR2 reads SYGVQD (reference sequence). The CDR3 has 14 residues. Trimming removed 11 bases at V and 4 bases at J, with 20 bases between. CDR3 protein: CACPWRGRGTEAFF. The CDR3 DNA follows: TGCGCCTGCCCCTGGAGAGGGCGCGGCACTGAAGCTTTCTTT.

The V and J genes are TRBV2 and TRBJ1-6; no definite D call. Germline V gene sequence: CDR1 SNHLY, CDR2 FYNNEI. The CDR3 covers 13 residues. The V gene lost 6 bases and the J gene lost 7 bases, with 10 bases spanning the gap. DNA for the CDR3: TGTGCCAGCAGACGGGATGAAAATTCACCCCTCCACTTT. Protein sequence: CASRRDENSPLHF.

V gene TRBV6-4 combines with J gene TRBJ2-3; D call uncertain. Looked up from germline, CDR1 is MRHNA and CDR2 is SNTAGT. CDR3 length: 14 residues. V lost 8 bases and J lost 4, with 16 bases in between. In DNA, the CDR3 is TGTGCCAGCTCCCTGGGCCTAAAGGCAGATACGCAGTATTTT. Translating gives CASSLGLKADTQYF.

The chain employs TRBV15 and TRBJ2-5; the match to TRBD1 covers 8 bases. V lost 5 bases to trimming and J lost 6 bases; unmatched junction nucleotides: 14. The CDR3 is made up of 16 amino acids. Germline V gene lookup returns CDR1 LNHNV and CDR2 YYDKDF (reference sequence). The CDR3 sequence is CATSANLGQVGKTQYF. CDR3 bases: TGTGCCACCAGCGCGAACTTGGGACAGGTCGGGAAGACCCAGTACTTC.

This chain uses TRBV7-8 with TRBJ2-5; D gene unclear. Looked up from germline, CDR1 is SGHVS and CDR2 is FQNEAQ. This CDR3 comprises 15 residues. Trimming removed 5 bases at V and 0 bases at J, with 13 bases between. CDR3 loop: CASSPPRPYQETQYF. For the CDR3, the DNA is TGTGCCAGCAGCCCGCCGAGGCCGTACCAAGAGACCCAGTACTTC. The full variable domain, its missing parts supplied by reference TRBV7-8 and TRBJ2-5, is GAGVSQSPRYKVAKRGQDVALRCDPISGHVSLFWYQQALGQGPEFLTYFQNEAQLDKSGLPSDRFFAERPEGSVSTLKIQRTQQEDSAVYLCASSPPRPYQETQYFGPGTRLLVL.

J is TRBJ2-3 and V is TRBV7-2; 8 nucleotides agree with TRBD2. This CDR3 has 15 amino acids. With 2 bases clipped from V and 2 bases from J, the junction kept 3 bases outside the gene matches. From germline, CDR1 is SGHTA and CDR2 FQGNSA. CDR3 coding DNA: TGTGCCAGCAGCTTAACTAGCGGTATCACAGATACGCAGTATTTT. Protein: CASSLTSGITDTQYF.

The rearrangement links TRBV27 to TRBJ2-1, with 8 bases that match TRBD2. Germline V gives CDR1 MNHEY, CDR2 SMNVEV (reference sequence). After removal of 3 bases from V and 4 bases from J, the junction contained 2 bases not matched to a gene. The CDR3 has 14 residues. The CDR3 sequence: CASSFGGGYNEQFF. The CDR3, as DNA: TGTGCCAGCAGTTTTGGCGGGGGGTACAATGAGCAGTTCTTC.

V usage is TRBV13 and J usage is TRBJ2-6; D unclear. The CDR3 runs 15 residues. V gave up 5 bases and J gave up 0 bases, with 8 bases separating them. Per the germline V gene, CDR1 is PRHDT and CDR2 is FYEKMQ (reference sequence). The CDR3 DNA follows: TGTGCCAGCAGCCCACCGGGCTCTGGGGCCAACGTCCTGACTTTC. It is translated as CASSPPGSGANVLTF.

This chain connects TRBV11-3 to TRBJ1-5; D call uncertain. Trimming stripped 2 bases from V and 0 bases from J, with 20 bases between. This CDR3 has 19 residues. The V gene's germline CDR1 is SGHNT and CDR2 YENEEA. CDR3 sequence: CASSLIFRGPHYSNQPQHF. The CDR3 DNA follows: TGTGCCAGCAGCTTAATTTTCAGAGGGCCCCATTATAGCAATCAGCCCCAGCATTTT.